The rows below give T cell receptor beta chains drawn from one sample of a study of T cell responses to AZD1222 COVID-19 vaccine. TCRdb keeps only in-frame clones here, not all; method: immunoSEQ multiplex PCR. This sample yields 100,000 to 150,000 clones, of which roughly 92% are seen a single time; about 5% belongs to the top ten. The sample in question was peripheral blood, obtained on day 0 of AZD1222 vaccination. The receptors come from an adult in good health. The CDR3 runs from the conserved cysteine through the conserved F or W. The order of the fields is D gene, clone size, V gene, J gene, CDR3 protein, CDR3 DNA. A D gene is named only where the DNA matches it firmly. Rows may omit the clone size; those that give it use once, few, many or a size class.

d_gene: -; abundance: -; v_gene: TRBV4-1; j_gene: TRBJ1-2; CDR3aa: CASSQPESNYGYTF; CDR3nt: TGCGCCAGCAGCCAGCCGGAATCTAACTATGGCTACACCTTC
d_gene: -; abundance: -; v_gene: TRBV6-5; j_gene: TRBJ2-7; CDR3aa: CASREGGTYEQYF; CDR3nt: TGTGCCAGCAGGGAGGGGGGGACCTACGAGCAGTACTTC
d_gene: TRBD1; abundance: -; v_gene: TRBV7-9; j_gene: TRBJ1-3; CDR3aa: CASSLTTGTGERNTIYF; CDR3nt: TGTGCCAGCAGCTTGACGACCGGGACAGGAGAACGAAACACCATATATTTT
d_gene: TRBD1; abundance: -; v_gene: TRBV20-1; j_gene: TRBJ1-6; CDR3aa: CSASQLDRDSSPLHF; CDR3nt: TGCAGTGCTAGTCAGCTAGACAGGGATTCTTCACCCCTCCACTTT
d_gene: -; abundance: -; v_gene: TRBV5-6; j_gene: TRBJ2-2; CDR3aa: CASGGIGADTGELFF; CDR3nt: TGTGCCAGCGGCGGAATTGGGGCTGACACCGGGGAGCTGTTTTTT
d_gene: -; abundance: -; v_gene: TRBV11-2; j_gene: TRBJ1-1; CDR3aa: CASSPGRGMNTEAFF; CDR3nt: TGTGCCAGCAGCCCCGGCCGGGGCATGAACACTGAAGCTTTCTTT
d_gene: TRBD2; abundance: -; v_gene: TRBV5-1; j_gene: TRBJ2-3; CDR3aa: CATNSGGPDTQYF; CDR3nt: TGCGCCACCAATTCGGGAGGCCCAGATACGCAGTATTTT
d_gene: -; abundance: -; v_gene: TRBV6-2/TRBV6-3; j_gene: TRBJ2-7; CDR3aa: CASSYRDEQYF; CDR3nt: TGTGCCAGCAGTTACCGGGACGAGCAGTACTTC
d_gene: -; abundance: -; v_gene: TRBV5-5; j_gene: TRBJ2-7; CDR3aa: CASRPGFSYEQYF; CDR3nt: TGTGCCAGCAGGCCGGGATTCTCCTACGAGCAGTACTTC
d_gene: TRBD2; abundance: -; v_gene: TRBV5-1; j_gene: TRBJ2-2; CDR3aa: CASSVSSSGRVSTGELFF; CDR3nt: TGCGCCAGCAGCGTATCTTCTAGCGGGAGAGTCAGCACCGGGGAGCTGTTTTTT
d_gene: TRBD2; abundance: -; v_gene: TRBV6-2/TRBV6-3; j_gene: TRBJ2-1; CDR3aa: CASSLGLAGISYNEQFF; CDR3nt: TGTGCCAGCAGCCTAGGACTAGCGGGGATCTCCTACAATGAGCAGTTCTTC
d_gene: TRBD2; abundance: -; v_gene: TRBV5-1; j_gene: TRBJ2-3; CDR3aa: CASSLAGGFTDTQYF; CDR3nt: TGCGCCAGCAGTTTAGCGGGAGGTTTTACAGATACGCAGTATTTT
d_gene: TRBD1; abundance: -; v_gene: TRBV7-6; j_gene: TRBJ2-7; CDR3aa: CASSLAGQGSYEQYF; CDR3nt: TGTGCCAGCAGCTTAGCGGGACAGGGGTCCTACGAGCAGTACTTC
d_gene: TRBD1; abundance: -; v_gene: TRBV7-9; j_gene: TRBJ2-1; CDR3aa: CASSLAGQGYNYEQFF; CDR3nt: TGTGCCAGCAGCTTGGCCGGACAGGGTTATAACTATGAGCAGTTCTTC
d_gene: -; abundance: -; v_gene: TRBV28; j_gene: TRBJ1-3; CDR3aa: CASSPLLGVAGNTIYF; CDR3nt: TGTGCCAGCAGTCCCCTCCTGGGGGTGGCTGGAAACACCATATATTTT
d_gene: -; abundance: -; v_gene: TRBV7-9; j_gene: TRBJ2-7; CDR3aa: CASSLGSGSTLGEQYF; CDR3nt: TGTGCCAGCAGCTTAGGGAGCGGGTCTACTTTGGGGGAGCAGTACTTC
d_gene: -; abundance: -; v_gene: TRBV20-1; j_gene: TRBJ1-5; CDR3aa: CSARFDQPQHF; CDR3nt: TGCAGTGCTAGATTTGATCAGCCCCAGCATTTT
d_gene: TRBD1; abundance: -; v_gene: TRBV24-1; j_gene: TRBJ2-2; CDR3aa: CATSDRRGGRDGELFF; CDR3nt: TGTGCCACCAGTGACCGCCGAGGGGGCCGGGACGGGGAGCTGTTTTTT
d_gene: -; abundance: -; v_gene: TRBV6-5; j_gene: TRBJ2-7; CDR3aa: CASRSISYEQYF; CDR3nt: TGTGCCAGCAGATCCATTTCCTACGAGCAGTACTTC
d_gene: -; abundance: once; v_gene: TRBV21-1; j_gene: TRBJ2-5; CDR3aa: CASSKWARGGHQETQYF; CDR3nt: TGTGCCAGCAGCAAATGGGCTAGGGGTGGCCACCAAGAGACCCAGTACTTC
d_gene: -; abundance: -; v_gene: TRBV29-1; j_gene: TRBJ1-3; CDR3aa: CSVHGGISGNTIYF; CDR3nt: TGCAGCGTCCACGGGGGGATCTCTGGAAACACCATATATTTT
d_gene: -; abundance: -; v_gene: TRBV28; j_gene: TRBJ1-3; CDR3aa: CASRRGWFSGNTIYF; CDR3nt: TGTGCCAGCCGAAGAGGTTGGTTCTCTGGAAACACCATATATTTT
d_gene: -; abundance: -; v_gene: TRBV2; j_gene: TRBJ2-7; CDR3aa: CASQGPYEQYF; CDR3nt: TGTGCCAGCCAAGGCCCCTACGAGCAGTACTTC
d_gene: -; abundance: -; v_gene: TRBV11-2; j_gene: TRBJ2-5; CDR3aa: CASSYGGSQETQYF; CDR3nt: TGTGCCAGCAGCTATGGTGGGAGCCAAGAGACCCAGTACTTC
d_gene: -; abundance: -; v_gene: TRBV10-1; j_gene: TRBJ1-2; CDR3aa: CASSEWPTSYGYTF; CDR3nt: TGCGCCAGCAGTGAGTGGCCAACCAGCTATGGCTACACCTTC
d_gene: -; abundance: -; v_gene: TRBV7-8; j_gene: TRBJ2-7; CDR3aa: CASSWRRTEDEQYF; CDR3nt: TGTGCCAGCAGCTGGAGGCGGACTGAGGACGAGCAGTACTTC
d_gene: TRBD2; abundance: -; v_gene: TRBV7-2; j_gene: TRBJ2-5; CDR3aa: CASSLGGRRQETQYF; CDR3nt: TGTGCCAGCAGCTTAGGCGGGAGGCGGCAAGAGACCCAGTACTTC